Sequencing of this T cell receptor beta chain was carried out in a study of blood T cell repertoires in COVID-19. Across the whole study: T cells, B-cell-depleted T cells, or PBMCs provided the cDNA or gDNA that served as material.

V was shortened by 4 bases and J by 2 bases, with 12 bases between the two germline ends. The CDR3 is 15 residues long. Germline CDR1 and CDR2: SGHRS and YFSETQ. Original analysis: It was from reference gene primer amplification that nucleated cell counts were estimated. The method was immunoSEQ multiplex PCR; TCRdb's version includes in-frame clones alone and lacks a portion of them. The V and J calls and clone size were taken over from that table, and D and trimming were inferred from the DNA. The data contain approximately 470,000 clones, about 85% of them singletons. V usage is TRBV5-1 and J usage is TRBJ2-2; D is perhaps TRBD1 (5 bases). The sequenced sample was PBMCs or T cells enriched from blood (not recorded which). The TCR sequence derives from a woman aged 18-29 years who had recovered from COVID-19. The CDR3 spells CASSRRQTNTGELFF. The CDR3 coding sequence is TGCGCCAGCAGCCGTCGACAGACAAACACCGGGGAGCTGTTTTTT.